Presented here are 6 T cell receptor beta chains from one specimen sequenced in a study of T cells in localized non-small cell lung cancer. Measured with immunoSEQ multiplex PCR; TCRdb has only the in-frame clones, and not every one. The sample consists of 45,000 to 55,000 clones, 75% to 90% of them appearing once. Here the sequenced sample was peripheral blood, taken before any cancer treatment. The receptors originated from a male donor older than 55 with stage III squamous cell lung carcinoma.

The rearrangement uses TRBV5-5 and TRBJ2-7, with D possibly TRBD2 on 6 matching bases. The V gene's germline CDR1 is SGHKS and CDR2 YYEKEE (reference sequence). The CDR3 length is 14 residues. V was cut by 3 bases and J by 3 bases, with 13 bases left in between. The CDR3 DNA sequence: TGTGCCAGCAGCTGGGGGAGGAGCATCTACGAGCAGTACTTC. It translates to CASSWGRSIYEQYF.

The V and J genes are TRBV7-2 and TRBJ1-5; D is possibly TRBD1 (6 bases). There are 15 residues in the CDR3. The germline V gene encodes CDR1 SGHTA and CDR2 FQGNSA. The V end lost 3 bases, the J end lost 2 bases, and 11 bases lay between the germline ends. The CDR3 protein is CASSFRGVGNQPQHF. The DNA of the CDR3 is TGTGCCAGCAGCTTCAGGGGTGTTGGCAATCAGCCCCAGCATTTT.

This chain links TRBV7-8 with TRBJ2-4; 11 bases are a match to TRBD2. Germline CDR1 reads SGHVS; CDR2 reads FQNEAQ. V dropped 5 bases and J dropped 0; count of bases not matched to a gene: 12. The CDR3 covers 19 residues. This CDR3 is CASSPFGTSGAIAKNIQYF. CDR3 DNA sequence: TGTGCCAGCAGCCCCTTCGGGACTAGCGGAGCCATAGCCAAAAACATTCAGTACTTC.

The CDR3 loop reads CASSRGPTNTEAFF. CDR3 coding DNA: TGCGCCAGCAGCAGGGGGCCAACGAACACTGAAGCTTTCTTT. The rearrangement links TRBV5-1 to TRBJ1-1; TRBD1 aligns across 7 bases. Germline V gives CDR1 SGHRS, CDR2 YFSETQ. Germline trimming cut 4 bases from V and 1 base from J; bases unmatched to any gene: 4. This CDR3 comprises 14 residues.

In its sample, this clone was seen a few times. The V gene is TRBV5-4, the J gene TRBJ1-1, with a tentative D call TRBD1 (5 bases). The CDR3 loop spans 13 amino acids. The V end lost 2 bases, the J end lost 4 bases, and 9 bases lay between the germline ends. The germline V gene encodes CDR1 SGHNT and CDR2 YYREEE (reference sequence). CDR3 protein: CASSFGTRTEAFF. CDR3 DNA sequence: TGTGCCAGCAGCTTTGGGACCCGCACTGAAGCTTTCTTT.

The chain is built from TRBV10-3 and TRBJ2-3, with D uncertain. CDR3 length: 13 residues. The ends were cut back, 8 bases at V and 0 bases at J, with 9 bases in the middle. The germline V gene encodes CDR1 ENHRY and CDR2 SYGVKD. CDR3 sequence: CAIQPDSTDTQYF. CDR3 sequence (DNA): TGTGCCATCCAGCCGGACAGCACAGATACGCAGTATTTT.